This passage covers 26 T cell receptor beta chains from one sample sequenced in a study of Tregs in tolerant kidney transplant recipients. Assay used: immunoSEQ multiplex PCR; TCRdb lists only in-frame clones, some missing. The top ten hold around 3.5% of the sample, which has fewer than 20,000 clones, around 55% seen once. For these TCRs, the target antigens are not known. The material sequenced was Tregs from blood cultured with allogeneic cells. The receptors were gathered from a human donor in good health.

A few counts support this clone. The chain uses TRBV6-1 and TRBJ2-1, with D uncertain. Per germline, CDR1 MNHNS and CDR2 SASEGT. This CDR3 comprises 11 residues. The V end was cut by 7 bases, the J end by 7 bases, with 8 bases between. The CDR3, as DNA: TGTGCCAGCATTAGGCTGAATGAGCAGTTCTTC. Translating it yields CASIRLNEQFF.

The chain links TRBV11-2 to TRBJ1-2; 8 nucleotides match TRBD1. The V and J ends lost 6 bases and 1 base, in that order; junction bases with no gene match: 13. This CDR3 has 17 residues. CDR1 SGHAT and CDR2 FQNNGV come from the germline V gene. The CDR3 sequence is CASSKAPGGLFNYGYTF. The CDR3 DNA is TGTGCCAGCAGTAAGGCGCCAGGGGGCTTATTTAACTATGGCTACACCTTC.

The chain couples TRBV5-4 to TRBJ2-5; a possible D gene is TRBD1 (6 bases). Germline V gene lookup returns CDR1 SGHNT and CDR2 YYREEE (reference sequence). Between the trimmed V and J ends, which lost 2 bases and 7 bases, there was a span of 12 bases. The CDR3 extends over 13 amino acids. The CDR3 DNA follows: TGTGCCAGCAGCTTAGAGGGGGAAGGGACCCAGTACTTC. Translating gives CASSLEGEGTQYF.

In this sample, this clone turned up a few times. This chain uses TRBV5-1 with TRBJ2-2; TRBD2 agrees at 7 bases. The CDR3 has 18 amino acids. Trimming cost V 0 bases and J 6 bases; bases outside gene matches: 14. In germline, CDR1 is SGHRS, CDR2 YFSETQ. The CDR3 here is CASSLGRGGSVRAGELFF. The CDR3 nucleotides are TGCGCCAGCAGCTTGGGCCGGGGCGGGAGCGTACGTGCCGGGGAGCTGTTTTTT.

Here the CDR3 DNA reads TGTGCCAGCACAAGGGAGGGGGAGCAGTACTTC. Its protein product is CASTREGEQYF. The chain links TRBV6-6 to TRBJ2-7; the match to TRBD2 covers 7 bases. The CDR3 runs 11 residues. The germline V gene encodes CDR1 MNHNY and CDR2 SVGAGI (reference sequence). The V and J ends lost 7 bases and 7 bases, in that order; junction bases with no gene match: 4.

This clone was picked up a small number of times. The chain joins TRBV6-6 to TRBJ1-1; TRBD1 might be the D (5 bases). Looked up from germline, CDR1 is MNHNY and CDR2 is SVGAGI (reference sequence). Trimming removed 6 bases from V and 1 base from J, with 18 bases in between. The CDR3 covers 16 residues. In DNA, the CDR3 is TGTGCCAGCAGCCGATTACACCGGGGACCGAACACTGAAGCTTTCTTT. It codes for CASSRLHRGPNTEAFF.

This clone is labeled medium-sized. CDR3 DNA sequence: TGCGCCAGCAGCTTGGTCGGCAGGGGGGAGAATTCACCCCTCCACTTT. It codes for CASSLVGRGENSPLHF. The rearrangement uses TRBV5-1 and TRBJ1-6; TRBD1 matches 7 bases. The ends lost 0 bases at V and 7 bases at J; junction bases unmatched: 7. CDR3 length equals 16 residues. The germline CDR1 and CDR2 sequences are SGHRS and YFSETQ.

Ten or more counts support this clone. The chain uses TRBV15 and TRBJ1-1; D call uncertain. The CDR3 contains 14 residues. Deletions cut 0 bases from V and 1 base from J, with 6 bases between. Germline loops: CDR1 LNHNV, CDR2 YYDKDF (reference sequence). The CDR3 coding sequence is TGTGCCACCAGCAGAGATTTTAAGAACACTGAAGCTTTCTTT. Translation: CATSRDFKNTEAFF.

The chain has TRBV27 and TRBJ2-2, with TRBD1 identical over 8 bases. CDR3 length equals 16 residues. Germline loops: CDR1 MNHEY, CDR2 SMNVEV (reference sequence). Trimming took 5 bases from V and 4 from J; bases not matched to a gene: 9. CDR3 sequence reads: CASSRRTGRFTGELFF. The CDR3 DNA is TGTGCCAGCAGTCGCCGGACAGGGCGGTTCACCGGGGAGCTGTTTTTT.

This clone rates as medium-sized. The chain is built from TRBV18 and TRBJ1-5, with D unclear. This CDR3 is 14 amino acids long. From germline, CDR1 is KGHSH and CDR2 LQKENI. The V end lost 3 bases, the J end lost 9 bases, and 15 bases lay between the germline ends. In DNA form, the CDR3 reads TGTGCCAGCTCACCCGCTGCCGTGGGGATGCCCCAGCATTTT. This encodes CASSPAAVGMPQHF.

The V and J genes are TRBV27 and TRBJ1-1; the D gene is possibly TRBD1 (6 bases). Looked up from germline, CDR1 is MNHEY and CDR2 is SMNVEV (reference sequence). Trimming removed 7 bases from V and 1 base from J, with 25 bases in between. The CDR3 loop spans 18 amino acids. DNA for the CDR3: TGTGCCAGCAAACCGGAACACCGGGACAAAAAACCGAACACTGAAGCTTTCTTT. Its translation is CASKPEHRDKKPNTEAFF.

The J gene is TRBJ2-7, the V gene TRBV7-8; D may match TRBD1 or TRBD2 (5 bases each). V lost 4 bases to trimming and J lost 6 bases, with 13 bases between them. Germline V gene sequence: CDR1 SGHVS, CDR2 FQNEAQ. The CDR3 is 13 residues long. CDR3 nucleotide sequence: TGTGCCAGCAGCTCCCTCCCTGGGGGCGAGCAGTACTTC. It codes for CASSSLPGGEQYF.

This clone was counted only a few times. The chain carries TRBV18 and TRBJ1-3; 7 positions agree with TRBD1. Looked up from germline, CDR1 is KGHSH and CDR2 is LQKENI. The CDR3 is 18 amino acids. V lost 4 bases, J lost 0 bases, and 12 bases stayed unmatched. The CDR3, as DNA: TGTGCCAGCTCACTAAGGATGACAGGGATGAACTCTGGAAACACCATATATTTT. It encodes CASSLRMTGMNSGNTIYF.

Ten or more counts support this clone. This sequence joins TRBV6-6 and TRBJ1-4, with D perhaps matching TRBD1 (5 bases). The last part of the DNA fits TRBJ2-2 better; the J call may be wrong. Germline V gene data show CDR1 as MNHNY and CDR2 as SVGAGI (reference sequence). CDR3 length: 13 residues. The CDR3 nucleotides read TGTGCCAGCAGTGTGACCTGGACAGGGGAGCTGTTTTTT. Its translation is CASSVTWTGELFF.

This chain joins TRBV21-1 and TRBJ2-7. TRBV21-1 counts as a pseudogene. The CDR3 sequence is 16 residues long. Written as DNA, the CDR3 is TGTGCCAGCAGCAAACAAGACCGTGCCCCCGGCTCGGAGCAGTACTTC. Protein product: CASSKQDRAPGSEQYF.

This clone came up a few times. This chain joins TRBV20-1 and TRBJ1-1; D is undetermined. This CDR3 has 11 residues. Germline V gene sequence: CDR1 DFQATT, CDR2 SNEGSKA (reference sequence). V was pared by 7 bases and J by 5 bases, with 11 bases between. The CDR3 DNA sequence: TGCAGTGGAGAATTATCGACTGAAGCTTTCTTT. As protein: CSGELSTEAFF.

By sample fraction, this clone is medium-sized. The chain employs TRBV2 and TRBJ1-2; tentatively, D is TRBD1 (5 bases). The CDR3 has 13 amino acids. Germline V gives CDR1 SNHLY, CDR2 FYNNEI. V shed 6 bases and J shed 5 bases, with 13 bases lying between them. CDR3 sequence: CASSGGFLYGYTF. DNA for the CDR3: TGTGCCAGCAGCGGGGGTTTCCTATATGGCTACACCTTC.

This clone qualifies as medium-sized. V and J are TRBV7-2 and TRBJ2-2, with 12 bases aligning to TRBD2. The germline gives CDR1 SGHTA, CDR2 FQGNSA. The V gene end was trimmed by 1 base and the J gene end by 4 bases; junction bases not matched to a gene: 1. The CDR3 spans 16 residues. The CDR3 nucleotides are TGTGCCAGCAGCTTAGAACTAGCGGGGGGCACCGGGGAGCTGTTTTTT. As protein: CASSLELAGGTGELFF.

The chain recombines TRBV7-9 with TRBJ1-1, with D tentatively TRBD1 (5 bases). The CDR3 is 16 residues long. The ends were cut back, 3 bases at V and 0 bases at J, with 14 bases in the middle. Germline V CDR1 and CDR2: SEHNR, FQNEAQ (reference sequence). The DNA of the CDR3 is TGTGCCAGCAGCTTTGGACCTTGGGGCATGAACACTGAAGCTTTCTTT. Protein sequence: CASSFGPWGMNTEAFF.

This clone is medium-sized (0.01 to 0.1%) by share. The rearrangement joins TRBV7-3 to TRBJ2-2; D unclear. Germline CDR1 and CDR2: SGHTA and FQGTGA. Trimming removed 3 bases at V and 1 base at J, with 3 bases between. The CDR3 length is 13 residues. The CDR3 region is CASSFKNTGELFF. The DNA of the CDR3 is TGTGCCAGCAGCTTCAAGAACACCGGGGAGCTGTTTTTT.

V usage is TRBV4-1 and J usage is TRBJ2-3; weak D call: TRBD2 (6 bases). The CDR3 sequence is 14 residues long. The V end was cut by 2 bases, the J end by 4 bases, with 10 bases between. CDR1 is MGHRA, CDR2 YSYEKL, per germline. CDR3 nucleotides: TGCGCCAGCAGCCAACTCGGCGGGGCAGATACGCAGTATTTT. This gives the protein CASSQLGGADTQYF.

The V call is TRBV30, the J call TRBJ2-6, with TRBD2 matching 9 bases. The CDR3 totals 16 residues. The germline CDR1 and CDR2 sequences are GTSNPN and SVGIG (reference sequence). V lost 4 bases, J lost 2 bases, and 6 bases stayed unmatched. The CDR3 region is CAWNPRGGTGANVLTF. The DNA for the CDR3 is TGTGCCTGGAACCCGCGGGGGGGAACTGGGGCCAACGTCCTGACTTTC.

This clone was picked up a small number of times. This sequence joins TRBV6-5 and TRBJ1-1; possible D gene TRBD1, 5 bases. This CDR3 is built from 15 residues. Germline V gives CDR1 MNHEY, CDR2 SVGAGI. Between the trimmed V and J ends, which lost 2 bases and 4 bases, there was a span of 14 bases. The CDR3 sequence is CASSYVMGGPTEAFF. CDR3 DNA: TGTGCCAGCAGTTACGTCATGGGGGGACCCACTGAAGCTTTCTTT.

This clone has a count of ten or more. V gene TRBV9 combines with J gene TRBJ2-2; TRBD2 matches at 13 bases. V gave up 3 bases and J gave up 4 bases; unmatched junction bases: 0. The CDR3 contains 15 residues. Germline CDR1 is SGDLS and CDR2 is YYNGEE. The CDR3 DNA sequence: TGTGCCAGCAGCGGGACTAGCGGGGGCACCGGGGAGCTGTTTTTT. It codes for CASSGTSGGTGELFF. Complete variable domain (other parts from reference TRBV9 and TRBJ2-2): DSGVTQTPKHLITATGQRVTLRCSPRSGDLSVYWYQQSLDQGLQFLIQYYNGEERAKGNILERFSAQQFPDLHSELNLSSLELGDSALYFCASSGTSGGTGELFFGEGSRLTVL.

The chain uses TRBV7-2 and TRBJ2-1, with TRBD2 matching 11 bases. Germline CDR1 reads SGHTA; CDR2 reads FQGNSA. With V trimmed by 4 bases and J by 3 bases, 2 bases remained unmatched. The CDR3 has 15 residues. For the CDR3, the DNA is TGTGCCAGCAGCTGGACTAGCGGGTACTACAATGAGCAGTTCTTC. It codes for CASSWTSGYYNEQFF.

This chain uses TRBV13 with TRBJ2-1; TRBD1 or TRBD2 may be the D gene (5 bases each). The CDR3 covers 15 residues. Trimming took off 0 bases at V and 2 bases at J, with 8 bases between the two ends. In germline, CDR1 is PRHDT, CDR2 FYEKMQ (reference sequence). DNA for the CDR3: TGTGCCAGCAGCTTAGGCCGGGACCCCTACAATGAGCAGTTCTTC. Amino acids: CASSLGRDPYNEQFF. The entire variable domain, with the rest obtained from reference TRBV13 and TRBJ2-1, is as follows: AAGVIQSPRHLIKEKRETATLKCYPIPRHDTVYWYQQGPGQDPQFLISFYEKMQSDKGSIPDRFSAQQFSDYHSELNMSSLELGDSALYFCASSLGRDPYNEQFFGPGTRLTVL.